This T cell receptor beta chain was identified during a study of shared clonotypes between healthy human individuals. Study-level points and caveats: Sampling used blood alone; tissue repertoires probably differ.

The CDR3 has 15 amino acids. Germline V gene data show CDR1 as PRHDT and CDR2 as FYEKMQ (reference sequence). V gave up 2 bases and J gave up 2 bases; unmatched junction bases: 3. Note on this clone: Its antigen is not known.

Positively selected for CCR7, the CD45RO-negative cells used as naive CD8 cells excluded terminally differentiated effector memory CD45RA+ cells. Sorted-subset replicate PCRs used 150 to 200 ng of genomic DNA. This amount corresponded to tens of thousands of T cell genomes. Sequencing used immunoSEQ multiplex PCR; TCRdb keeps in-frame clones, though not all of them. The data show around 560,000 clones, roughly 95% seen once. This TCR derives from a woman aged 30 to 39 in good health. This chain links TRBV13 with TRBJ2-1; 7 bases align to TRBD2. Sequencing used naive CD8+ T cells sorted from blood. In nucleotides, the CDR3 is TGTGCCAGCAGCTTAATTCTAGCGGCCTACAATGAGCAGTTCTTC. Its translation: CASSLILAAYNEQFF.